The rows below give T cell receptor beta chains drawn from one sample of a study of blood T cell repertoires in COVID-19. The assay was immunoSEQ multiplex PCR, and TCRdb's table has in-frame clones only and misses some. The sample holds roughly 120,000 clones; about 88% are singletons and the top ten take less than 5%. Sequenced sample: peripheral blood. Receptors were obtained from a man aged 55 to 70 with COVID-19, enrolled during active disease. The CDR3 runs from the conserved cysteine through the conserved F or W. Each record gives: V gene, J gene, D gene, clone size, CDR3 DNA, CDR3 protein. The D gene is left open where the match is weak. Size is omitted from some rows. Given values are once, few, many or a class for expanded clones.

TRBV9	TRBJ2-1	-	-	TGTGCCAGCAGCGTATTAGGGGGAATCGGCTACAATGAGCAGTTCTTC	CASSVLGGIGYNEQFF
TRBV12-5	TRBJ2-3	-	-	TGTGCTAGTGGTTTCGACAGGGAGGCGCAGTATTTT	CASGFDREAQYF
TRBV19	TRBJ1-5	-	-	TGTGCCAGTAGTCGTAACACAGATCAGCCCCAGCATTTT	CASSRNTDQPQHF
TRBV4-1	TRBJ2-7	-	-	TGCGCCAGCAGCCCCTTCCCCAGCAGGTACGAGCAGTACTTC	CASSPFPSRYEQYF
TRBV30	TRBJ2-3	TRBD1	-	TGTGCCTGGAGGAAGGGACAGTCCACAGATACGCAGTATTTT	CAWRKGQSTDTQYF
TRBV28	TRBJ1-1	-	-	TGTGCCAGCAGTAAAAGCAAGAACACTGAAGCTTTCTTT	CASSKSKNTEAFF
TRBV28	TRBJ1-6	TRBD1	once	TGTGCCAGCAGTGGGGACAGGGGGCGCAGGTCACCCCTCCACTTT	CASSGDRGRRSPLHF
TRBV6-1	TRBJ1-3	TRBD1	-	TGTGCCAGCAGTGAAAGCTGGACAGGGGTCGGAAACACCATATATTTT	CASSESWTGVGNTIYF
TRBV7-2	TRBJ2-7	-	-	TGTGCCAGCAGCTACGGTTACGGAGCCCAGAGGGTTTACGAGCAGTACTTC	CASSYGYGAQRVYEQYF
TRBV6-5	TRBJ2-5	-	few	TGTGCCAGCAGTTACTCGAGGGAGACCCAGTACTTC	CASSYSRETQYF
TRBV4-1	TRBJ2-7	TRBD1	-	TGCGCCAGCAGCCAGGGACTCTACAGGGGGCCGAACTCCTACGAGCAGTACTTC	CASSQGLYRGPNSYEQYF
TRBV3-1/TRBV3-2	TRBJ1-1	-	once	TGTGCCAGCAGCCGGGAGGGTAGAGGGAACACTGAAGCTTTCTTT	CASSREGRGNTEAFF
TRBV3-1/TRBV3-2	TRBJ1-4	TRBD1	-	TGTGCCAGCAGCCACCCCACAGGGGCGGCTAATGAAAAACTGTTTTTT	CASSHPTGAANEKLFF
TRBV4-3	TRBJ2-6	-	-	TGCGCCAGCAGCCAAAACAGGAACTCTGGGGCCAACGTCCTGACTTTC	CASSQNRNSGANVLTF
TRBV7-2	TRBJ1-1	TRBD1	-	TGTGCCAGCACAAGGGACAGGGTCATGAACACTGAAGCTTTCTTT	CASTRDRVMNTEAFF
TRBV5-1	TRBJ2-1	TRBD2	-	TGCGCCAGCAGCTCTAGCGGAGACAATGAGCAGTTCTTC	CASSSSGDNEQFF
TRBV6-4	TRBJ1-1	-	-	TGTGCCAGCAGGGGAGGGTCCTCGAACACTGAAGCTTTCTTT	CASRGGSSNTEAFF
TRBV27	TRBJ2-5	TRBD1	-	TGTGCCAGCAGCCAGGGGGCCCACGGGACCCAGTACTTC	CASSQGAHGTQYF
TRBV25-1	TRBJ2-2	TRBD1	-	TGTGCCAGCAGTGAAATACTTCAAGAGGGGGCGACCGGGGAGCTGTTTTTT	CASSEILQEGATGELFF
TRBV5-1	TRBJ2-1	TRBD1	-	TGCGCCAGCAGCTGGACGGGACAGTCTTCCTACAATGAGCAGTTCTTC	CASSWTGQSSYNEQFF
TRBV10-1	TRBJ2-7	-	-	TGCGCCAGCAGTGAGTCAGGGGAAAGGAGCGAGCAGTACTTC	CASSESGERSEQYF
TRBV18	TRBJ2-7	-	-	TGTGCCAGATCGGGACACTGCCTGAACGAGCAGTACTTC	CARSGHCLNEQYF
TRBV19	TRBJ1-5	-	-	TGTGCCAGTAGTCCGGACAGCCAGCCCCAGCATTTT	CASSPDSQPQHF
TRBV24-1	TRBJ2-1	TRBD1	-	TGTGCCACCAGTGATCCGGGACAGGGTGCCAATGAGCAGTTCTTC	CATSDPGQGANEQFF
TRBV12-3/TRBV12-4	TRBJ2-7	-	-	TGTGCCAGCAAACAGAAATTTGCCTACGAGCAGTACTTC	CASKQKFAYEQYF
TRBV19	TRBJ1-2	-	-	TGTGCCAGTAGCTTCAGGACTCCTAACTATGGCTACACCTTC	CASSFRTPNYGYTF
TRBV7-9	TRBJ1-2	TRBD1	-	TGTGCCAGCAGCGCTGACAGGGCCTATGGCTACACCTTC	CASSADRAYGYTF
TRBV28	TRBJ2-2	-	-	TGTGCCAGCAGCTCCTCCTGGACTAAGGGATGGCGGCTTAACACCGGGGAGCTGTTTTTT	CASSSSWTKGWRLNTGELFF
TRBV5-1	TRBJ2-7	TRBD1	-	TGCGCCAGCAGCTTGGAGGGGGCACAGTACTTC	CASSLEGAQYF
TRBV4-3	TRBJ2-1	TRBD2	-	TGCGCCAGCAGCCAAAAGGGGACCATCTTAGCGGGAGCCTCCAATGAGCAGTTCTTC	CASSQKGTILAGASNEQFF
TRBV6-5	TRBJ1-1	-	once	TGTGCCAGCAGTATGAGTGGGAGGGGCACTGAAGCTTTCTTT	CASSMSGRGTEAFF
TRBV7-2	TRBJ1-6	TRBD1	-	TGTGCCAGCAGCTCCGACAGGGGTAATTCACCCCTCCACTTT	CASSSDRGNSPLHF